This TCR beta chain was obtained from a study of blood T cells in healthy people across ages. Whole-study findings and limits: PBMCs were not sorted, which prevented a conclusive comparison of naive versus antigen-experienced cells.

The V and J ends lost 10 bases and 3 bases respectively, with 20 bases between them. The germline V gene has CDR1 MNHEY and CDR2 SMNVEV (reference sequence). There are 15 residues in the CDR3. Primed by a sample-barcoded 5' primer and a J-beta primer mix, a second PCR proceeded for 7 to 11 cycles. TCRdb fed the 5' RACE reads into MiXCR, producing one record per CDR3 protein. Among about 760,000 distinct CDR3 sequences listed, just over 55% were seen once. A note on this clonotype: Antigen specificity is unknown.

Sequenced input: blood. The chain couples TRBV27 to TRBJ2-3; a weak D match, TRBD1 (8 bases). This TCR was recovered from a man aged 35-49 years in good health. DNA for the CDR3: TGTGCCACCTCAACAGGGGGGGCGAGAACAGATACGCAGTATTTT. This translates into CATSTGGARTDTQYF.